The present TCR beta chain was sequenced within a study of blood T cell repertoires in COVID-19 (dated by TCRdb to about 2020). Notes on the research overall: Collaborator samples came from the United States, Italy and Spain and covered acute and convalescent phases of COVID-19. The prospective study material was composed of cDNA or gDNA derived from T cells, B-cell-depleted T cells, or PBMCs. The repertoires were released in a freely available public database meant as a resource for research on the immune response to SARS-CoV-2. The dataset comprised deeply sampled blood TCRbeta repertoires from subjects exposed to, actively infected with, or recovered from COVID-19. Where HLA class I and class II types were available, the types were taken from metadata supplied by the sample provider, not from assay-based typing. The samples were drawn from the first 160 participants of the ongoing ImmuneRACE study and from 950 to 1,500 subjects provided by 6 global collaborators. Sample metadata almost always included a de-identified subject ID, COVID-19 status, age in years and sex. Broader findings and caveats from the paper: The quantity of clinical and demographic metadata differed by source and by participant and was supplied without curation.

In Seattle, one collaborating source enrolled patients while the infection was active and tracked those patients longitudinally over the course of disease. Collaborating institutions collected whole blood in K2EDTA tubes following their own protocols. For TCRbeta analysis, collaborators shipped samples in one of three forms: frozen whole blood, isolated PBMCs, or DNA extracted from either of those sample types. TCRbeta CDR3 regions were amplified from genomic DNA by means of the immunoSEQ Assay, a bias-controlled multiplex PCR. The study's own analysis went as follows. The number of nucleated cells in each sample was estimated from the amplification of reference gene primers within the assay. To quantify the absolute abundance of each unique TCRbeta CDR3 rearrangement, sequence reads were collapsed and filtered. For each sample, productive Simpson clonality was calculated as the square root of Simpson's diversity index across productive rearrangements. TCRdb mirrors the immuneACCESS table, restricted to in-frame sequences. Some clones are absent from its copies; in checked studies, under half trace to an unresolved V gene, and the reason for the others is unknown. That table supplies the V and J calls and clone size; D and trimming were determined from the DNA. The sample table lists fewer than 300,000 clones, under 90% of them with a count of one. Jointly, the top ten make up roughly 12% of the sample.

In regard to this clone: Its target antigen remains unknown. One base away there is no much larger clone; base qualities are not given.

The germline V gene gives CDR1 as SGHTA and CDR2 as FQGNSA. Taken from cysteine to phenylalanine, the CDR3 has 18 residues. Solely the CDR3 DNA is kept, with 54 bases framed from the first base. Between the V and J ends, shortened by 5 bases and 7 bases respectively, the junction contains 24 bases. The sequenced material came from peripheral blood. The rearrangement combines TRBV7-2 with TRBJ1-6, with no confident D gene call. This sequence originates from a man aged 50 to 60 with COVID-19, enrolled during active disease. CDR3 sequence: CASSLTEGWANGNSPLHF. The sequenced DNA is TGTGCCAGCAGCCTCACGGAGGGCTGGGCGAATGGGAATTCACCCCTCCACTTT.